The 2 T cell receptor beta chains below come from one sample, sequenced in a study of T cells in Graves' hyperthyroidism and ophthalmopathy. The CDR3 regions of TCR beta were amplified from RNA transcripts. RT-PCR in the first round (using the HTBI primer set) targeted the TCR CDR3. Via MiXCR, TCRdb re-called the multiplex PCR reads, giving one row per CDR3 protein. The sample lists hundreds of thousands of distinct CDR3 sequences, about 14% occurring once. Sequences were obtained from blood. The receptors originated from a woman in her 40s with Graves' hyperthyroidism.

This clonotype was observed a handful of times. The chain uses TRBV18 and TRBJ1-1; D is uncertain. Germline V gene data show CDR1 as KGHSH and CDR2 as LQKENI. V gave up 0 bases and J gave up 4 bases, with 9 bases separating them. CDR3 length: 14 amino acids. In nucleotides, the CDR3 is TGTGCCAGCTCACCACCCCTCTCCAGCACTGAAGCTTTCTTT. Its translation: CASSPPLSSTEAFF. The full variable domain, with the rest looked up from reference TRBV18 and TRBJ1-1, is NAGVMQNPRHLVRRRGQEARLRCSPMKGHSHVYWYRQLPEEGLKFMVYLQKENIIDESGMPKERFSAEFPKEGPSILRIQQVVRGDSAAYFCASSPPLSSTEAFFGQGTRLTVV.

This clonotype appeared a few times. The gene calls are TRBV12-3 or TRBV12-4 and TRBJ2-4; TRBD1 matches at 8 bases. This CDR3 has 17 amino acids. J was trimmed by 0 bases and V by 5 bases; bases with no gene match: 9. CDR3 coding DNA: TGTGCCAGCAGTACCCTCCGTGGGACAGGAGCCAAAAACATTCAGTACTTC. As protein: CASSTLRGTGAKNIQYF.